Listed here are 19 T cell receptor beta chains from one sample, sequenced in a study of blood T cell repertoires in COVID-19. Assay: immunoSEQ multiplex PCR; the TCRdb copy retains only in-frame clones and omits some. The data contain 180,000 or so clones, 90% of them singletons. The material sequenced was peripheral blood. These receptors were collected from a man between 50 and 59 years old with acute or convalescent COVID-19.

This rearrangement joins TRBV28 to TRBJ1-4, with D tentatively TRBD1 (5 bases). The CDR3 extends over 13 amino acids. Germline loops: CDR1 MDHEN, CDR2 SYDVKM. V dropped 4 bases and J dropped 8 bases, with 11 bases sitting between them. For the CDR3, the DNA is TGTGCCAGCAGTTCAGGGATTGAAGAAAAACTGTTTTTT. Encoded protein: CASSSGIEEKLFF.

The CDR3: CASSPGGRETQYF. The DNA of the CDR3 is TGTGCCAGCAGCCCAGGGGGGAGGGAGACCCAGTACTTC. The chain has TRBV7-2 and TRBJ2-5, with D tentatively TRBD1 (7 bases). This CDR3 has 13 residues. Germline V gene data show CDR1 as SGHTA and CDR2 as FQGNSA. V shed 5 bases and J shed 5 bases, with 12 bases lying between them.

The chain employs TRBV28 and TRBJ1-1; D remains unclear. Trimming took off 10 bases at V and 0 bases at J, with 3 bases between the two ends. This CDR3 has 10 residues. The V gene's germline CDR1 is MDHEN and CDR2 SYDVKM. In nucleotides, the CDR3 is TGTGCCACCTTGAACACTGAAGCTTTCTTT. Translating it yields CATLNTEAFF. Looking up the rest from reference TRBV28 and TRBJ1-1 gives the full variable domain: DVKVTQSSRYLVKRTGEKVFLECVQDMDHENMFWYRQDPGLGLRLIYFSYDVKMKEKGDIPEGYSVSREKKERFSLILESASTNQTSMYLCATLNTEAFFGQGTRLTVV.

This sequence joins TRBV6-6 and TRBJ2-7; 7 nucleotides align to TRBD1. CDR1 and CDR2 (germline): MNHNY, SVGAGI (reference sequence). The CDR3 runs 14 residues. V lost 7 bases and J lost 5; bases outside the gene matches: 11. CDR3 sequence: CASKQPGQSDEQYV. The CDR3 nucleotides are TGTGCCAGCAAGCAACCGGGACAGTCGGACGAGCAGTACGTC.

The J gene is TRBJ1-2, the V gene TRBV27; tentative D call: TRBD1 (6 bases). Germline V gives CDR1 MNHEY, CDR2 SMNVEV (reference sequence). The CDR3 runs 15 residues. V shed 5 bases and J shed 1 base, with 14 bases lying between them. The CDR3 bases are TGTGCCAGCAGTCCAACAGGGTCCAATAACTATGGCTACACCTTC. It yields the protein CASSPTGSNNYGYTF.

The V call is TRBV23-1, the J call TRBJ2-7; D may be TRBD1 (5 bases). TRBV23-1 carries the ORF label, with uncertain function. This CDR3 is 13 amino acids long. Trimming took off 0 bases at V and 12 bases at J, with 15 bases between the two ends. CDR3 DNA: TGCGCCAGCAGTCAATCGTGGGGCATTCTGTCGTACGTC. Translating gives CASSQSWGILSYV.

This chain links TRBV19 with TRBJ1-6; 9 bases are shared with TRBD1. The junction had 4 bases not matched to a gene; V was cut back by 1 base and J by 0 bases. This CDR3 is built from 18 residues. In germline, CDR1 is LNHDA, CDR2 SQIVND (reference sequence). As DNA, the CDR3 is TGTGCCAGTAGTATAGGTGGACAGGGGATCTCCTATAATTCACCCCTCCACTTT. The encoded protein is CASSIGGQGISYNSPLHF. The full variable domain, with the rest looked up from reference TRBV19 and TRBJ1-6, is DGGITQSPKYLFRKEGQNVTLSCEQNLNHDAMYWYRQDPGQGLRLIYYSQIVNDFQKGDIAEGYSVSREKKESFPLTVTSAQKNPTAFYLCASSIGGQGISYNSPLHFGNGTRLTVT.

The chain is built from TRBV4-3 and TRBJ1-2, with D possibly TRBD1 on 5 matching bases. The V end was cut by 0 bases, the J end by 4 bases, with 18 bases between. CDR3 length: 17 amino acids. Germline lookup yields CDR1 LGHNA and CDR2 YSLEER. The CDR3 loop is CASSQERTGRVGYGYTF. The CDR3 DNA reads TGCGCCAGCAGCCAAGAAAGAACGGGCAGGGTCGGCTATGGCTACACCTTC.

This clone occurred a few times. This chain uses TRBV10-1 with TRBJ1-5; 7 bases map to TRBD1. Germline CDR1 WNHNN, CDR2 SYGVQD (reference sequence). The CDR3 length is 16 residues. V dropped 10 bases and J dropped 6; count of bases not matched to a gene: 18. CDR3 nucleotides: TGCGCCACCCCGGCGAGGGGGCGCGCAGTATCTCAGCCCCAGCATTTT. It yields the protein CATPARGRAVSQPQHF.

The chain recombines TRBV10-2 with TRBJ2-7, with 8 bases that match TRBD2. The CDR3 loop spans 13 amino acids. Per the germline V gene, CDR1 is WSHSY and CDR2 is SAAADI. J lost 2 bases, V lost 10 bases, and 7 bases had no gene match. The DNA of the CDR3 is TGCGCCACCTGCCGCGGGGGGACCTACGAGCAGTACTTC. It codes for CATCRGGTYEQYF.

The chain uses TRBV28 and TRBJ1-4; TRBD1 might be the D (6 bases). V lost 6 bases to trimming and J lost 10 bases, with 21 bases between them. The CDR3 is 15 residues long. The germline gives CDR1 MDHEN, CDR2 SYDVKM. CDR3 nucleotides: TGTGCCAGCAGCCCCATTTGGACTCAAGGGGGAAAACTGTTTTTT. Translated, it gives CASSPIWTQGGKLFF. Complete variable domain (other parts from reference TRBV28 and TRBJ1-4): DVKVTQSSRYLVKRTGEKVFLECVQDMDHENMFWYRQDPGLGLRLIYFSYDVKMKEKGDIPEGYSVSREKKERFSLILESASTNQTSMYLCASSPIWTQGGKLFFGSGTQLSVL.

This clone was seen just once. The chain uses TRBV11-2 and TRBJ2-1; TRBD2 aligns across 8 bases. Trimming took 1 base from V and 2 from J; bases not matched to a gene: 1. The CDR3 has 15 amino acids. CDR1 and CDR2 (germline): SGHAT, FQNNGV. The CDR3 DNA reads TGTGCCAGCAGCTTAGGAGCGGGGGCCTACAATGAGCAGTTCTTC. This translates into CASSLGAGAYNEQFF. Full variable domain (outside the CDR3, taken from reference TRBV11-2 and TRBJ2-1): EAGVAQSPRYKIIEKRQSVAFWCNPISGHATLYWYQQILGQGPKLLIQFQNNGVVDDSQLPKDRFSAERLKGVDSTLKIQPAKLEDSAVYLCASSLGAGAYNEQFFGPGTRLTVL.

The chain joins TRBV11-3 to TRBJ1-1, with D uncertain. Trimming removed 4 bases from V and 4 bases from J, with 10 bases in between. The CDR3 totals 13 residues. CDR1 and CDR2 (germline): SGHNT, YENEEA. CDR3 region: CASSSGVSTEAFF. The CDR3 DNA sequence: TGTGCCAGCAGCTCCGGGGTGAGCACTGAAGCTTTCTTT. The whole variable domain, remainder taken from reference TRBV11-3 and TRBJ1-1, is EAGVVQSPRYKIIEKKQPVAFWCNPISGHNTLYWYLQNLGQGPELLIRYENEEAVDDSQLPKDRFSAERLKGVDSTLKIQPAELGDSAVYLCASSSGVSTEAFFGQGTRLTVV.

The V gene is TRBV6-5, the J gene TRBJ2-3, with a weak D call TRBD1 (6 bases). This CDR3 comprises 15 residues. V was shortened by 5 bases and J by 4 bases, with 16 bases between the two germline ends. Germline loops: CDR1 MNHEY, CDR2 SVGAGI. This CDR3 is CASSPGGGPADTQYF. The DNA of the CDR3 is TGTGCCAGCAGTCCGGGTGGGGGCCCGGCAGATACGCAGTATTTT.

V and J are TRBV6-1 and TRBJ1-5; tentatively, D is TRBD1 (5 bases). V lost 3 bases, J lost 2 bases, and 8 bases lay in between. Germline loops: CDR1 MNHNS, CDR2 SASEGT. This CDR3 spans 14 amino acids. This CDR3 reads CASSDKGRNQPQHF. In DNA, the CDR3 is TGTGCCAGCAGTGATAAGGGGCGCAATCAGCCCCAGCATTTT.

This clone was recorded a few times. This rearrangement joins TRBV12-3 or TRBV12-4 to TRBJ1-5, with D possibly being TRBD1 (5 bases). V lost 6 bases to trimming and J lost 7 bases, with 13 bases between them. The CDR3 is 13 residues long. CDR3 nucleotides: TGTGCCAGCAGCCCCAGGGATCGGCAGCCCCAGCATTTT. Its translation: CASSPRDRQPQHF.

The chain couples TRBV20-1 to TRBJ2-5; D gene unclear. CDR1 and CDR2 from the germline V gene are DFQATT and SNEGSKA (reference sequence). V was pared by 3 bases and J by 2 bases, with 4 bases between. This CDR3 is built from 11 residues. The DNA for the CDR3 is TGCAGTGCTAGGTCACAAGAGACCCAGTACTTC. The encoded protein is CSARSQETQYF.

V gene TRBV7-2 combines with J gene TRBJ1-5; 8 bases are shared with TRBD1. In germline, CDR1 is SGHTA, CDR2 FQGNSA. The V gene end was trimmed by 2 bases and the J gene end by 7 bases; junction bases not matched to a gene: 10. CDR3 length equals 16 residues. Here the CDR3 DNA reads TGTGCCAGCAGCTTAAAGTCAGACAGGGGAGCCCAGCCCCAGCATTTT. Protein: CASSLKSDRGAQPQHF.

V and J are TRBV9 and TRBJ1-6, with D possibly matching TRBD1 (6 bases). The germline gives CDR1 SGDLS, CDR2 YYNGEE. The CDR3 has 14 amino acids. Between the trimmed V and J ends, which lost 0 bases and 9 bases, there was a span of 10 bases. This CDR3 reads CASSVGQAFSPLHF. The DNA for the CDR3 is TGTGCCAGCAGCGTAGGACAGGCATTTTCACCCCTCCACTTT.